Following are 12 T cell receptor beta chains from one sample sequenced in a study of T cells in localized non-small cell lung cancer. The assay was immunoSEQ multiplex PCR, and TCRdb's table has in-frame clones only and misses some. This sample has 20,000 to 25,000 clones, with roughly nine tenths found just once. Specimen: peripheral blood, collected before any cancer treatment. The receptor source for this set is a woman aged 35-75 years with stage I lung adenocarcinoma.

Notes on this clone: The junction does not match germline at one end; this may be a read error. The V gene is TRBV28, the J gene TRBJ1-5, with D perhaps matching TRBD1 (5 bases). Germline CDR1 reads MDHEN; CDR2 reads SYDVKM. The CDR3 has 14 amino acids. The CDR3 bases are TGTGCCGGCAGTTTATGGGACTATGGGCAGCCCCAGCATTTT. It is translated as CAGSLWDYGQPQHF.

The gene calls are TRBV7-9 and TRBJ2-2; 10 positions match TRBD2. J was trimmed by 4 bases and V by 2 bases; bases with no gene match: 7. Per the germline V gene, CDR1 is SEHNR and CDR2 is FQNEAQ (reference sequence). The length of the CDR3 is 17 residues. Written as DNA, the CDR3 is TGTGCCAGCAGCTTACCCAGCGGGAGGGCCGGCACCGGGGAGCTGTTTTTT. Translation: CASSLPSGRAGTGELFF.

The chain is built from TRBV2 and TRBJ2-5, with 7 bases identical to TRBD2. The CDR3 contains 14 residues. V trimming: 4 bases; J trimming: 5 bases; junction bases outside the gene matches: 7. CDR1 and CDR2 (germline): SNHLY, FYNNEI. The DNA for the CDR3 is TGTGCCAGCAGTGCGGAGGGAGGGCATGAGACCCAGTACTTC. Protein sequence: CASSAEGGHETQYF.

This chain joins TRBV7-2 and TRBJ2-3; D unclear. The V and J ends lost 5 bases and 4 bases respectively, with 19 bases between them. The CDR3 totals 16 residues. Germline V gene data show CDR1 as SGHTA and CDR2 as FQGNSA. The CDR3 spells CASSLLSTLKADTQYF. CDR3 nucleotides: TGTGCCAGCAGCCTCTTGTCAACCCTGAAGGCAGATACGCAGTATTTT.

In DNA, the CDR3 is TGCGCCAGCAGCGATACTAGCGGGGCCTACAATGAGCAGTTCTTC. Amino acids: CASSDTSGAYNEQFF. The chain joins TRBV5-1 to TRBJ2-1; 10 bases match TRBD2. CDR1 is SGHRS, CDR2 YFSETQ, per germline. CDR3 length: 15 amino acids. The J segment lost 2 bases and the V segment lost 4 bases, leaving 3 bases of the junction unmatched.

This sequence joins TRBV19 and TRBJ1-2; D is unresolved. The CDR3 sequence is 15 residues long. Germline V gene data show CDR1 as LNHDA and CDR2 as SQIVND (reference sequence). V lost 3 bases and J 5 bases, leaving 16 bases between the germline ends. The CDR3 here is CASSIRPEVGYGYTF. CDR3 sequence (DNA): TGTGCCAGTAGTATCCGTCCTGAAGTAGGGTATGGCTACACCTTC. Together with reference TRBV19 and TRBJ1-2, the CDR3 gives the full variable domain: DGGITQSPKYLFRKEGQNVTLSCEQNLNHDAMYWYRQDPGQGLRLIYYSQIVNDFQKGDIAEGYSVSREKKESFPLTVTSAQKNPTAFYLCASSIRPEVGYGYTFGSGTRLTVV.

This clone was observed a single time. The chain has TRBV27 and TRBJ2-7; D remains ambiguous. This CDR3 is built from 15 residues. Germline CDR1 MNHEY, CDR2 SMNVEV (reference sequence). Trimming removed 3 bases at V and 0 bases at J, with 12 bases between. In DNA, the CDR3 is TGTGCCAGCAGTTTTTCGGGCAGTCCCTCCTACGAGCAGTACTTC. Encoded protein: CASSFSGSPSYEQYF.

The CDR3 bases are TGTGCCAGCAGCAAGGGGGGCGTGAAGACCCAGTACTTC. Translated: CASSKGGVKTQYF. The rearrangement uses TRBV6-5 and TRBJ2-7; D possibly matches TRBD1 or TRBD2 (6 bases each). The last part of the DNA fits TRBJ2-5 better; the J call may be wrong. The CDR3 is made up of 13 amino acids. CDR1 and CDR2 (germline): MNHEY, SVGAGI.

The chain joins TRBV27 to TRBJ2-5, with D possibly being TRBD2 (5 bases). The CDR3 contains 13 residues. V lost 3 bases and J lost 4, with 9 bases in between. Germline-derived CDR1 and CDR2 are MNHEY and SMNVEV (reference sequence). The DNA of the CDR3 is TGTGCCAGCAGTTTTACGGGGTTAGAGACCCAGTACTTC. Translated, it gives CASSFTGLETQYF.

The chain couples TRBV19 to TRBJ2-1, with 11 nucleotides matching TRBD2. CDR1 LNHDA and CDR2 SQIVND come from the germline V gene (reference sequence). The length of the CDR3 is 16 residues. V dropped 3 bases and J dropped 0; count of bases not matched to a gene: 1. In nucleotides, the CDR3 is TGTGCCAGTAGTATGGGGACTAGCGGCTCCTACAATGAGCAGTTCTTC. It codes for CASSMGTSGSYNEQFF.

The gene calls are TRBV19 and TRBJ1-1; the D gene is possibly TRBD1 (6 bases). There are 15 residues in the CDR3. Trimming took 6 bases from V and 10 from J, leaving 24 bases between them. The germline CDR1 and CDR2 sequences are LNHDA and SQIVND (reference sequence). CDR3 sequence: CASRSSWAGAQSAFF. The DNA of the CDR3 is TGTGCCAGTAGATCCTCCTGGGCAGGGGCCCAGTCAGCTTTCTTT.

This clone was seen a handful of times. The chain links TRBV21-1 to TRBJ2-1; TRBD1 was called by the table and not checked on the DNA. TRBV21-1 is recorded as a pseudogene. The CDR3 spans 14 residues. CDR3 in DNA: TGTGCCAGCAGCAAAGATGGGGGACAGGGAAATGTGTTCTTC. As protein: CASSKDGGQGNVFF.